The 32 T cell receptor beta chains given below trace back to one sample, sequenced in a study of blood T cell repertoires in COVID-19. Assay: immunoSEQ multiplex PCR; the TCRdb copy retains only in-frame clones and omits some. Of more than 150,000 clones listed, less than 90% are singletons. Sequencing was done on a sample of peripheral blood. Receptor source: a man aged 70-80 years with active or convalescent COVID-19.

As to this clone: The junction differs from germline at one of its ends, possibly a read error. The chain recombines TRBV19 with TRBJ2-7; 8 nucleotides align to TRBD1. Germline V gene sequence: CDR1 LNHDA, CDR2 SQIVND (reference sequence). This CDR3 contains 14 residues. CDR3: CASSLDRGGYEQYF. In DNA form, the CDR3 reads TGTGCCAGTAGTTTAGACAGGGGTGGCTACGAGCAGTACTTC.

The rearrangement links TRBV29-1 to TRBJ2-3, with 7 bases fitting TRBD1. V gave up 8 bases and J gave up 0 bases; unmatched junction bases: 2. The CDR3 is 12 residues long. CDR1 is SQVTM, CDR2 ANQGSEA, per germline. CDR3 region: CSSGQSTDTQYF. For the CDR3, the DNA is TGCAGCTCGGGACAGAGCACAGATACGCAGTATTTT.

The V and J genes are TRBV5-5 and TRBJ2-1; TRBD2 aligns across 8 bases. Germline V gene data show CDR1 as SGHKS and CDR2 as YYEKEE (reference sequence). Trimming at V came to 4 bases and at J to 1 base, leaving 10 bases not matched to a gene. This CDR3 has 17 residues. CDR3 protein: CASSPGGAGGSYNEQFF. CDR3 DNA sequence: TGTGCCAGCAGCCCCGGGGGGGCGGGAGGTTCCTACAATGAGCAGTTCTTC.

The chain is built from TRBV5-4 and TRBJ2-5; 9 bases map to TRBD2. CDR1 is SGHNT, CDR2 YYREEE, per germline (reference sequence). CDR3 length: 15 amino acids. J gave up 2 bases and V 4 bases, and 6 bases lay outside the gene matches. The DNA for the CDR3 is TGTGCCAGCAGCCTACCGACTAGCGGACAAGAGACCCAGTACTTC. This sequence encodes CASSLPTSGQETQYF.

This chain links TRBV7-8 with TRBJ2-1; TRBD2 is a possible D gene (6 bases). From germline, CDR1 is SGHVS and CDR2 FQNEAQ. V lost 2 bases and J lost 6, with 17 bases in between. The CDR3 totals 16 residues. The CDR3 DNA reads TGTGCCAGCAGCTTACAGCGGGTCAGGCCCTCCAATGAGCAGTTCTTC. Protein: CASSLQRVRPSNEQFF.

The J gene is TRBJ2-5, the V gene TRBV19; weak D call: TRBD1 (6 bases). Germline-derived CDR1 and CDR2 are LNHDA and SQIVND (reference sequence). CDR3 length: 13 residues. V lost 6 bases to trimming and J lost 2 bases, with 10 bases between them. The CDR3 nucleotides read TGTGCCAGTAGACAGGGTCGACAAGAGACCCAGTACTTC. It codes for CASRQGRQETQYF. The whole variable domain, remainder taken from reference TRBV19 and TRBJ2-5, is DGGITQSPKYLFRKEGQNVTLSCEQNLNHDAMYWYRQDPGQGLRLIYYSQIVNDFQKGDIAEGYSVSREKKESFPLTVTSAQKNPTAFYLCASRQGRQETQYFGPGTRLLVL.

As to this clone: The identical CDR3 is also encoded by other nucleotide sequences in the sample. The chain combines TRBV5-1 with TRBJ1-1; D gene uncertain. The CDR3 spans 13 residues. Trimming left V 0 bases short and J 4 bases short, with 7 bases between. Germline V lookup: CDR1 SGHRS, CDR2 YFSETQ. The CDR3 nucleotides are TGCGCCAGCAGCTTGGCGGGGTTCACTGAAGCTTTCTTT. Translation: CASSLAGFTEAFF.

The chain is built from TRBV4-3 and TRBJ2-5, with 7 bases fitting TRBD2. Germline V CDR1 and CDR2: LGHNA, YSLEER. This CDR3 has 16 amino acids. Unmatched junction bases numbered 11, after V lost 0 bases and J lost 7 bases. The CDR3 sequence: CASSQDFLAGEGTQYF. CDR3 in DNA: TGCGCCAGCAGCCAAGATTTTTTAGCGGGCGAGGGGACCCAGTACTTC.

The J gene is TRBJ1-2, the V gene TRBV6-6; 9 nucleotides agree with TRBD1. CDR1 and CDR2 (germline): MNHNY, SVGAGI (reference sequence). The V segment lost 5 bases and the J segment 7 bases; nucleotides outside the gene matches: 11. The CDR3 is made up of 15 amino acids. This CDR3 is CASSTPGQGFSGYTF. The CDR3 DNA sequence: TGTGCCAGCAGTACACCGGGACAGGGTTTTTCTGGCTACACCTTC.

This chain links TRBV6-6 with TRBJ2-3; 12 bases agree with TRBD2. The V gene end was trimmed by 5 bases and the J gene end by 4 bases; junction bases not matched to a gene: 10. Germline V gene sequence: CDR1 MNHNY, CDR2 SVGAGI (reference sequence). This CDR3 is built from 17 residues. The CDR3 protein is CASSPTPSGGAADTQYF. The CDR3 region has the DNA TGTGCCAGCAGTCCGACTCCTAGCGGGGGGGCCGCAGATACGCAGTATTTT.

The chain couples TRBV2 to TRBJ1-6; TRBD1 might be the D (5 bases). Trimming left V 8 bases short and J 8 bases short, with 13 bases between. The CDR3 runs to 13 residues. Germline V gives CDR1 SNHLY, CDR2 FYNNEI. This chain's CDR3 is CASVRVKDSPLHF. For the CDR3, the DNA is TGTGCCAGCGTCAGGGTTAAGGATTCACCCCTCCACTTT.

The chain links TRBV14 to TRBJ1-6, with 7 bases lining up with TRBD1. V trimming: 1 base; J trimming: 1 base; junction bases outside the gene matches: 10. CDR1 is SGHDN and CDR2 is FVKESK in the germline V gene. The CDR3 totals 19 residues. CDR3 sequence (DNA): TGTGCCAGCAGCCAAGCCCGACAGGGTATTGGGTCCTATAATTCACCCCTCCACTTT. Its protein is CASSQARQGIGSYNSPLHF.

This chain links TRBV6-2 or TRBV6-3 with TRBJ2-6; maybe TRBD2 (6 bases). The CDR3 covers 17 residues. With 7 bases removed from V and 0 bases from J, the gap between germline ends came to 16 bases. Germline V gene lookup returns CDR1 MNHEY and CDR2 SVGEGT. DNA for the CDR3: TGTGCCAGCACCCCTGGCCCGGGGGTCTCTGGGGCCAACGTCCTGACTTTC. Protein product: CASTPGPGVSGANVLTF.

The rearrangement links TRBV6-6 to TRBJ2-2, with D possibly being TRBD1 (5 bases). The CDR3 runs to 17 residues. Germline V CDR1 and CDR2: MNHNY, SVGAGI (reference sequence). Trimming left V 5 bases short and J 4 bases short, with 20 bases between. The DNA for the CDR3 is TGTGCCAGCAGTCTTTTACGGAAGGGGCTGGGCACCGGGGAGCTGTTTTTT. It specifies CASSLLRKGLGTGELFF.

This clone has a handful of counts. Written as DNA, the CDR3 is TGCGCCAGCAGCTGGAGCGGGAGTGGGGAGGAGACCCAGTACTTC. This translates into CASSWSGSGEETQYF. J is TRBJ2-5 and V is TRBV5-1; 8 positions agree with TRBD2. The CDR3 length is 15 residues. The V segment lost 3 bases and the J segment 5 bases; nucleotides outside the gene matches: 9. CDR1 and CDR2 from the germline V gene are SGHRS and YFSETQ.

The J gene is TRBJ1-2, the V gene TRBV30, with 9 bases lining up with TRBD1. J was trimmed by 8 bases and V by 3 bases; bases with no gene match: 4. Germline CDR1 GTSNPN, CDR2 SVGIG (reference sequence). The CDR3 is made up of 12 amino acids. CDR3 DNA: TGTGCCTGGAGCGGGGACAGGGACGGCTACACCTTC. Translated: CAWSGDRDGYTF.

The chain combines TRBV7-8 with TRBJ2-2; tentative D call: TRBD1 (6 bases). Trimming cost V 5 bases and J 5 bases, with 24 bases left between them. The germline CDR1 and CDR2 sequences are SGHVS and FQNEAQ. The CDR3 has 18 residues. In DNA, the CDR3 is TGTGCCAGCAGCACCCCATTTCCGACAGGAGCCTTAACCGGGGAGCTGTTTTTT. Residues: CASSTPFPTGALTGELFF.

The chain employs TRBV18 and TRBJ2-2; 9 positions agree with TRBD1. CDR1 KGHSH and CDR2 LQKENI come from the germline V gene. This CDR3 comprises 19 residues. V lost 3 bases to trimming and J lost 0 bases; unmatched junction nucleotides: 11. The CDR3 DNA reads TGTGCCAGCTCACCGCGTCCCGGGACAGGGAACGCGAACACCGGGGAGCTGTTTTTT. Its translation is CASSPRPGTGNANTGELFF.

V is TRBV4-3 and J is TRBJ2-5, with 9 bases matching TRBD2. The CDR3 extends over 20 amino acids. Losses at the gene ends were 9 bases for V and 5 bases for J; bases not matched to a gene: 28. CDR1 is LGHNA and CDR2 is YSLEER in the germline V gene. CDR3 region: CARGGQPAGLAGRRVETQYF. The CDR3 coding sequence is TGCGCCAGGGGGGGGCAGCCCGCAGGGCTAGCGGGAAGGAGGGTCGAGACCCAGTACTTC.

The chain employs TRBV7-3 and TRBJ1-4; 7 bases agree with TRBD1. Unmatched junction bases numbered 4, after V lost 4 bases and J lost 8 bases. This CDR3 region has 13 residues. Germline values: CDR1 SGHTA, CDR2 FQGTGA. In DNA, the CDR3 is TGTGCCAGCAGCTCAGGGACAGTAGAAAAACTGTTTTTT. Translated, it gives CASSSGTVEKLFF.

CDR3 sequence reads: CASRKGHRVNSNQPQHF. The CDR3 DNA reads TGTGCCAGCAGAAAGGGGCACCGAGTTAATAGCAATCAGCCCCAGCATTTT. This chain connects TRBV2 to TRBJ1-5; D might be TRBD1 (5 bases). There are 17 residues in the CDR3. The germline CDR1 and CDR2 sequences are SNHLY and FYNNEI. Trimming took off 6 bases at V and 0 bases at J, with 18 bases between the two ends.

This clone was recorded only once. The rearrangement links TRBV6-5 to TRBJ1-1, with 7 positions matching TRBD1. CDR1 MNHEY and CDR2 SVGAGI come from the germline V gene. After removal of 2 bases from V and 8 bases from J, the junction contained 5 bases not matched to a gene. The CDR3 sequence is 13 residues long. The CDR3 loop is CASSYRWDREAFF. CDR3 nucleotide sequence: TGTGCCAGCAGTTACCGGTGGGACAGAGAAGCTTTCTTT.

The chain employs TRBV28 and TRBJ1-5; D is undetermined. The CDR3 loop spans 13 amino acids. V lost 2 bases, J lost 6 bases, and 8 bases lay in between. Germline CDR1 MDHEN, CDR2 SYDVKM. The CDR3 sequence is CASSLAVIQPQHF. CDR3 DNA sequence: TGTGCCAGCAGTTTAGCGGTTATTCAGCCCCAGCATTTT.

The chain recombines TRBV5-6 with TRBJ2-3, with TRBD1 matching 7 bases. Trimming at V came to 4 bases and at J to 5 bases, leaving 4 bases not matched to a gene. CDR3 length: 13 amino acids. From germline, CDR1 is SGHDT and CDR2 YYEEEE. In DNA form, the CDR3 reads TGTGCCAGCAGCGCCTACAGGGGAGATACGCAGTATTTT. Protein product: CASSAYRGDTQYF.

The chain recombines TRBV7-2 with TRBJ2-1; D gene unclear. CDR1 and CDR2 from the germline V gene are SGHTA and FQGNSA. CDR3 size: 13 residues. Between the trimmed V and J ends, which lost 5 bases and 9 bases, there was a span of 14 bases. CDR3 residues: CASSPRPTSEQFF. The CDR3 coding sequence is TGTGCCAGCAGCCCCCGACCGACAAGTGAGCAGTTCTTC.

The genes are TRBV6-2 or TRBV6-3 and TRBJ1-2; no definite D call. The germline V gene encodes CDR1 MNHEY and CDR2 SVGEGT. Trimming cost V 4 bases and J 2 bases, with 14 bases left between them. The CDR3 is 15 amino acids. CDR3 in amino acids: CASSFLVISNYGYTF. The CDR3 DNA reads TGTGCCAGCAGTTTCCTAGTTATATCCAACTATGGCTACACCTTC.

The CDR3 DNA reads TGTGCCAGCAGCTTTTCACTGGGGGGTTATAATTCACCCCTCCACTTT. It specifies CASSFSLGGYNSPLHF. The genes are TRBV27 and TRBJ1-6; D is perhaps TRBD1 (5 bases). This CDR3 spans 16 amino acids. V shed 6 bases and J shed 4 bases, with 16 bases lying between them. Germline V gene data show CDR1 as MNHEY and CDR2 as SMNVEV (reference sequence).

This rearrangement joins TRBV7-9 to TRBJ1-2; possibly TRBD1 for D (5 bases). The CDR3 is made up of 15 amino acids. Germline values: CDR1 SEHNR, CDR2 FQNEAQ (reference sequence). The germline V and J ends were trimmed by 3 bases and 9 bases, with 20 bases remaining between them. The CDR3 reads CASSLGTASMDSYTF. In DNA form, the CDR3 reads TGTGCCAGCAGCTTGGGTACAGCAAGTATGGACAGCTACACCTTC.

CDR3 in DNA: TGTGCCAGCAGTTACGGGACAGGGGGTCGCCAGCCCCAGCATTTT. This encodes CASSYGTGGRQPQHF. The chain joins TRBV6-2 or TRBV6-3 to TRBJ1-5; TRBD1 aligns across 11 bases. V lost 2 bases and J lost 7; bases outside the gene matches: 4. The CDR3 is 15 amino acids. Germline values: CDR1 MNHEY, CDR2 SVGEGT.

With respect to this clone: The sample contains more than one DNA sequence encoding this CDR3. The chain links TRBV2 to TRBJ1-5; D is perhaps TRBD1 (6 bases). Germline CDR1 SNHLY, CDR2 FYNNEI. The CDR3 is 14 amino acids. V was shortened by 4 bases and J by 4 bases, with 11 bases between the two germline ends. This CDR3 reads CASSGQGLNQPQHF. As DNA, the CDR3 is TGTGCCAGCAGTGGTCAGGGGCTGAATCAGCCCCAGCATTTT. The variable domain in full, completed from reference TRBV2 and TRBJ1-5, reads EPEVTQTPSHQVTQMGQEVILRCVPISNHLYFYWYRQILGQKVEFLVSFYNNEISEKSEIFDDQFSVERPDGSNFTLKIRSTKLEDSAMYFCASSGQGLNQPQHFGDGTRLSIL.

The chain uses TRBV3-1 (or the pseudogene TRBV3-2) and TRBJ2-5; 7 bases align to TRBD1. The CDR3 is 15 amino acids. CDR1 is LGHDT and CDR2 is YNNKEL in the germline V gene (reference sequence). The ends lost 4 bases at V and 7 bases at J; junction bases unmatched: 12. The CDR3 DNA reads TGTGCCAGCAGCCGGCCCCGGGACAGCTCGAGGACCCAGTACTTC. Translating it yields CASSRPRDSSRTQYF.

This chain connects TRBV19 to TRBJ2-1, with 14 nucleotides matching TRBD2. The CDR3 covers 17 residues. The germline V gene has CDR1 LNHDA and CDR2 SQIVND (reference sequence). The V segment lost 4 bases and the J segment 0 bases; nucleotides outside the gene matches: 2. The CDR3 DNA sequence: TGTGCCAGTAGTACTGGGACTAGCGGGAGCTCCTACAATGAGCAGTTCTTC. It is translated as CASSTGTSGSSYNEQFF.